This T cell receptor (beta chain) originates from a study of shared clonotypes between healthy human individuals. Study-level findings and limits: Owing to a small donor count, the genetic and exposure-history diversity represented was limited.

CD8 cells regarded as naive lacked CD45RO, were positively chosen for CCR7, and omitted terminally differentiated effector memory CD45RA+ cells. Concerning this clone: Its cognate antigen is unknown.

From germline, CDR1 is MNHNY and CDR2 SVGAGI (reference sequence). Trimming pared 5 bases from V and 3 bases from J, leaving 13 bases between. The CDR3 contains 14 residues. A deep-level run was used for the assay. Several immunoSEQ plates received, in even portions, the genomic DNA of each subset. Assay used: immunoSEQ multiplex PCR; TCRdb lists only in-frame clones, some missing. The profile covers roughly 2,000,000 clones, with roughly 95% appearing a single time and approximately 1.2% taken by the ten largest. This clonotype was sampled from a man in his late teens or twenties in good health. This chain uses TRBV6-6 with TRBJ1-1, with no clear D. Sequences were obtained from naive CD8+ T cells sorted from blood. This CDR3 is CASSHRQRDTEAFF. DNA for the CDR3: TGTGCCAGCAGTCACCGACAAAGGGACACTGAAGCTTTCTTT.